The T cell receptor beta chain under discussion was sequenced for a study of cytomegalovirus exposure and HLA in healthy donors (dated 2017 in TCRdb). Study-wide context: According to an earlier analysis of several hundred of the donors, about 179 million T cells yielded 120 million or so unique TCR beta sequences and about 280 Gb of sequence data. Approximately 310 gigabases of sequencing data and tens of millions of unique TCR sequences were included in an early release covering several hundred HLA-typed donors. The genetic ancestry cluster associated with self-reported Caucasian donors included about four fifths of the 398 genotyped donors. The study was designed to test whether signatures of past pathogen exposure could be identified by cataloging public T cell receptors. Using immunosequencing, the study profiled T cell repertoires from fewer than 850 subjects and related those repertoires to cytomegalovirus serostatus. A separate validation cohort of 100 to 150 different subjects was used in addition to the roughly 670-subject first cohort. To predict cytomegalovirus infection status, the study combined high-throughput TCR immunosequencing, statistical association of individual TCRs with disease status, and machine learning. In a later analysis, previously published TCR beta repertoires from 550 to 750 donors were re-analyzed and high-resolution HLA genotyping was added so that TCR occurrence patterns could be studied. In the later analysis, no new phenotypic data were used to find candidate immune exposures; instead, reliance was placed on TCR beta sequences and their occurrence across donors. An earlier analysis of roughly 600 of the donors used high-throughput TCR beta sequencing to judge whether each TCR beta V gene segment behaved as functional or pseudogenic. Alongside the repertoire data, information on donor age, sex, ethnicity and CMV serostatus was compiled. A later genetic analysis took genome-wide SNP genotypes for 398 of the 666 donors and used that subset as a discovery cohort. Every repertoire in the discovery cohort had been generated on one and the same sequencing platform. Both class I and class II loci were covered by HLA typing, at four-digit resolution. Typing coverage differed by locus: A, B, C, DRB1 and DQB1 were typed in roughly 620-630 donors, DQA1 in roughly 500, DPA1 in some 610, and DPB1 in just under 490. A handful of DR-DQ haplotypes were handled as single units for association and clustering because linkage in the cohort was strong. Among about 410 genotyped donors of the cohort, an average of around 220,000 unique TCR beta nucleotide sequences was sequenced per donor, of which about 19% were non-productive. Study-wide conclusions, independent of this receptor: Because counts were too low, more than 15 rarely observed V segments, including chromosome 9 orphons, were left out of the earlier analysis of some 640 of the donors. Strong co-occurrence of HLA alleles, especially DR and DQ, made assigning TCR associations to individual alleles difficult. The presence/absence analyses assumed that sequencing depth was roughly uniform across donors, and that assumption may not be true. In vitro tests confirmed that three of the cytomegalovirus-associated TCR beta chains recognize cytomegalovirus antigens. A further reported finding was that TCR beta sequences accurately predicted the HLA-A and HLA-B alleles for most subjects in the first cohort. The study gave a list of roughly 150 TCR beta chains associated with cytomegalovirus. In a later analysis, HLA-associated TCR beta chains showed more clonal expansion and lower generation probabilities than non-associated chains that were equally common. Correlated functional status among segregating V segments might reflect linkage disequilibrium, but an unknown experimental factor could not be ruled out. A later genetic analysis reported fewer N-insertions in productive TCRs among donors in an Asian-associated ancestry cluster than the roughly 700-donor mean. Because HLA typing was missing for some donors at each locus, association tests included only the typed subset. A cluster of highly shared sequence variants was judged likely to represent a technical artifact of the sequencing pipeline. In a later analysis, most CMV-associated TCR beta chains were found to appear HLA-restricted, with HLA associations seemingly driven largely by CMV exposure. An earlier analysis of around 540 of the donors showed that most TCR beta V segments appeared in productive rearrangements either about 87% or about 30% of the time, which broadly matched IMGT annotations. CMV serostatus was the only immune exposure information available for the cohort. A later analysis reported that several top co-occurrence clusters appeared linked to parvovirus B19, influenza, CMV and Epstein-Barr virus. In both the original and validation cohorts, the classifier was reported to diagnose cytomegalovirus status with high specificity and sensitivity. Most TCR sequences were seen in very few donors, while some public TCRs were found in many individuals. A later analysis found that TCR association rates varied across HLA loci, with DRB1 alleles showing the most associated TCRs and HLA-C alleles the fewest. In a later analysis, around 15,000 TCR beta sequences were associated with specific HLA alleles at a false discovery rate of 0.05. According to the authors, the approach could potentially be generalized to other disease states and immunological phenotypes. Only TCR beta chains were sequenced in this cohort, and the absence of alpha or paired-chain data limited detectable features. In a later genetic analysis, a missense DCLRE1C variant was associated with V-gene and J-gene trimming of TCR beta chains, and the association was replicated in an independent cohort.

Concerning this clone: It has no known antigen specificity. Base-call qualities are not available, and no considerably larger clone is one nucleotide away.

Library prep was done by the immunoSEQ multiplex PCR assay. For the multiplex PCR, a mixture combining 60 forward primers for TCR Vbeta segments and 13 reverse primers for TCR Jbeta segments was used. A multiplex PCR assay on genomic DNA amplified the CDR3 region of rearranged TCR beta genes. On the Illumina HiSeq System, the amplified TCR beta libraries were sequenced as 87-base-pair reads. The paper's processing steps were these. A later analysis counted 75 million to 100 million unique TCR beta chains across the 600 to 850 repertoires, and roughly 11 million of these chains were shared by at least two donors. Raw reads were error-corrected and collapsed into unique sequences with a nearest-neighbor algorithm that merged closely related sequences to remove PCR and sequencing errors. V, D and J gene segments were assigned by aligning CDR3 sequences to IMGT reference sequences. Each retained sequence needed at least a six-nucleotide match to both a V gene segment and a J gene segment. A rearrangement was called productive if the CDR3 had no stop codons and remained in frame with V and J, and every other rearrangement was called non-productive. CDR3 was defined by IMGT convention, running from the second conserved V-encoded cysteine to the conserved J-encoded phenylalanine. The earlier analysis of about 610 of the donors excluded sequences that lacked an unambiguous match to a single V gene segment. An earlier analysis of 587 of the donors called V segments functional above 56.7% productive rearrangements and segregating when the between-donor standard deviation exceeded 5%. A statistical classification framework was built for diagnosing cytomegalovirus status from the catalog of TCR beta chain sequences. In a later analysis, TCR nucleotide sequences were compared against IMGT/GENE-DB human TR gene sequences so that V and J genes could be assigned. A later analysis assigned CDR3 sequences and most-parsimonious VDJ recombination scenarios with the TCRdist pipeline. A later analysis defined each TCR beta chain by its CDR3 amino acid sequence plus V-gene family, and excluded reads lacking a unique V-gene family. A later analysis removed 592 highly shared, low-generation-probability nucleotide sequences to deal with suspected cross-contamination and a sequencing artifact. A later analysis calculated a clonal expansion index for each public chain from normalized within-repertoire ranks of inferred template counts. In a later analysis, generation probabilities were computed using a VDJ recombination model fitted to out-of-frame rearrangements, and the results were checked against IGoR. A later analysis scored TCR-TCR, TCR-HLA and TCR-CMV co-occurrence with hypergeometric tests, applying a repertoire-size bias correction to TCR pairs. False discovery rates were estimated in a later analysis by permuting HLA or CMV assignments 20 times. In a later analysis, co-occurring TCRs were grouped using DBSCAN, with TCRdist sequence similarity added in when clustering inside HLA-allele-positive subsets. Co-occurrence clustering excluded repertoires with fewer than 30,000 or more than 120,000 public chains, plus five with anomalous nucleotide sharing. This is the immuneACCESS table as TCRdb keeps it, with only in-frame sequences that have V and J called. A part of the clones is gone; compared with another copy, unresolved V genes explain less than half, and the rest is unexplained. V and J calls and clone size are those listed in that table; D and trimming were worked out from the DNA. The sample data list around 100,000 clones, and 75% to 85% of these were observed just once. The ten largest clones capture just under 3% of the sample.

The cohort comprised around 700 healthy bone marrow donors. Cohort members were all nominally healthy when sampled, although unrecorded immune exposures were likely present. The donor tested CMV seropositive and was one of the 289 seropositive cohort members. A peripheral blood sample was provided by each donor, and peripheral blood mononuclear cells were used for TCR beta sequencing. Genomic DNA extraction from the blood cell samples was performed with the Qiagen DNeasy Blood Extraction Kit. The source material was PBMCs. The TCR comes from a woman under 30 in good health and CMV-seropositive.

The DNA sequence follows: TGTGCCAGCAGTCTGAATTCCGCTTGGGCCTATGGCTACACCTTC. Translation gives CASSLNSAWAYGYTF. The V and J segments used are TRBV6-6 and TRBJ1-2; the D gene is not confidently resolved. V loses 5 bases of germline sequence and J loses 4 bases, and the interval between the two ends is 17 bases. CDR1 and CDR2 were assigned from the germline V gene (reference sequence) as MNHNY and SVGAGI. Including the terminal cysteine and phenylalanine, the CDR3 comprises 15 residues. The DNA shown is the 45-base CDR3, in frame from base 1.